This T cell receptor (beta chain) derives from a study of blood T cell repertoires in COVID-19. The wider study: Samples representing acute and convalescent COVID-19 were sourced from the United States, Italy and Spain. The cDNA or gDNA used as material had been derived from T cells, B-cell-depleted T cells, or PBMCs.

Only one count was recorded for this clone. In the original workflow: Amplifying reference gene primers gave estimates of nucleated cell counts. Profiled with immunoSEQ multiplex PCR; TCRdb holds only in-frame clones, not every one. That table furnishes V, J and clone size, whereas the DNA furnished D and trimming. The table has under 170,000 clones, approximately 86% seen once. Sequenced sample: peripheral blood. This TCR was recovered from a woman aged 55-70 years with active or convalescent COVID-19.

In DNA, the CDR3 is TGTGCCAGCAGCCTAAGGGAGGGGACAGGGAGGTACGAGCAGTACTTC. Protein product: CASSLREGTGRYEQYF. The V call is TRBV6-2 or TRBV6-3, the J call TRBJ2-7; 9 bases are shared with TRBD1. The CDR3 extends over 16 amino acids. CDR1 is MNHEY, CDR2 SVGEGT, per germline. J was trimmed by 4 bases and V by 6 bases; bases with no gene match: 13.